The next 14 T cell receptor beta chains were all read from a single sample in a study of pediatric ulcerative colitis. TCRdb's copy holds only in-frame clones and misses some; the assay was immunoSEQ multiplex PCR. The table shows about 64,000 clones, with around four fifths occurring only once. Sample: blood. Source of these receptors: a boy between 10 and 17 years old with moderate ulcerative colitis.

The J gene is TRBJ2-2, the V gene TRBV11-2; 8 bases match TRBD1. The CDR3 extends over 14 amino acids. The V gene end was trimmed by 4 bases and the J gene end by 5 bases; junction bases not matched to a gene: 3. From germline, CDR1 is SGHAT and CDR2 FQNNGV. The CDR3 nucleotides are TGTGCCAGCAGCTCCGACAGGGGAACCGGGGAGCTGTTTTTT. This gives the protein CASSSDRGTGELFF. Together with reference TRBV11-2 and TRBJ2-2, the CDR3 gives the full variable domain: EAGVAQSPRYKIIEKRQSVAFWCNPISGHATLYWYQQILGQGPKLLIQFQNNGVVDDSQLPKDRFSAERLKGVDSTLKIQPAKLEDSAVYLCASSSDRGTGELFFGEGSRLTVL.

The rearrangement links TRBV27 to TRBJ2-2; 8 bases align to TRBD2. The CDR3 has 16 amino acids. The ends lost 1 base at V and 2 bases at J; junction bases unmatched: 3. Per germline, CDR1 MNHEY and CDR2 SMNVEV (reference sequence). The CDR3, as DNA: TGTGCCAGCAGTTTATTTAGGACTAGCAACACCGGGGAGCTGTTTTTT. It translates to CASSLFRTSNTGELFF.

This clone was seen only once. At the DNA level, this CDR3 is encoded by other sequences in the same sample as well. This sequence joins TRBV5-1 and TRBJ2-5; D is unclear. The CDR3 totals 12 residues. Germline lookup yields CDR1 SGHRS and CDR2 YFSETQ. V lost 0 bases to trimming and J lost 2 bases, with 2 bases between them. DNA for the CDR3: TGCGCCAGCAGCTTGGATCAAGAGACCCAGTACTTC. It specifies CASSLDQETQYF.

V usage is TRBV7-2 and J usage is TRBJ1-2; TRBD1 is a possible D gene (5 bases). The germline CDR1 and CDR2 sequences are SGHTA and FQGNSA. The CDR3 is made up of 14 amino acids. Deletions cut 5 bases from V and 4 bases from J, with 14 bases between. This CDR3 reads CASSATRQIYGYTF. In nucleotides, the CDR3 is TGTGCCAGCAGCGCTACCAGACAGATCTATGGCTACACCTTC.

Comment on this clone: This CDR3 is also generated by other DNA sequences in the sample. The chain couples TRBV30 to TRBJ1-5; D remains ambiguous. The CDR3 has 14 amino acids. V lost 1 base and J 2 bases, leaving 9 bases between the germline ends. Germline values: CDR1 GTSNPN, CDR2 SVGIG (reference sequence). CDR3 sequence: CAWSAHDGNQPQHF. In DNA, the CDR3 is TGTGCCTGGAGTGCCCATGACGGCAATCAGCCCCAGCATTTT.

The chain carries TRBV7-9 and TRBJ1-4; D is perhaps TRBD1 (6 bases). Trimming left V 2 bases short and J 3 bases short, with 10 bases between. The CDR3 totals 15 residues. CDR1 is SEHNR, CDR2 FQNEAQ, per germline (reference sequence). CDR3 loop: CASSLTGAANEKLFF. CDR3 DNA: TGTGCCAGCAGCTTAACGGGGGCGGCTAATGAAAAACTGTTTTTT.

V and J are TRBV18 and TRBJ2-5; D tentatively fits TRBD1 or TRBD2 (5 bases each). This CDR3 has 15 amino acids. V lost 3 bases and J 3 bases, leaving 14 bases between the germline ends. Germline CDR1 and CDR2: KGHSH and LQKENI. CDR3 nucleotides: TGTGCCAGCTCACCGTCCGTGGGACCCAAAGAGACCCAGTACTTC. Its protein is CASSPSVGPKETQYF. Full variable domain (rest looked up from reference TRBV18 and TRBJ2-5): NAGVMQNPRHLVRRRGQEARLRCSPMKGHSHVYWYRQLPEEGLKFMVYLQKENIIDESGMPKERFSAEFPKEGPSILRIQQVVRGDSAAYFCASSPSVGPKETQYFGPGTRLLVL.

V gene TRBV5-4 combines with J gene TRBJ2-7; 8 bases match TRBD2. The germline V gene encodes CDR1 SGHNT and CDR2 YYREEE (reference sequence). V dropped 5 bases and J dropped 5; count of bases not matched to a gene: 12. This CDR3 contains 15 residues. The CDR3 loop is CASSGIPGGPHEQYF. The CDR3, as DNA: TGTGCCAGCAGTGGAATACCGGGGGGGCCGCACGAGCAGTACTTC.

This rearrangement joins TRBV4-1 to TRBJ2-1; 9 bases map to TRBD2. V lost 3 bases to trimming and J lost 2 bases; unmatched junction nucleotides: 2. CDR1 and CDR2 (germline): MGHRA, YSYEKL. CDR3 size: 15 residues. The CDR3 region has the DNA TGCGCCAGCAGCCATCCTAGCGGGACCTACAATGAGCAGTTCTTC. This translates into CASSHPSGTYNEQFF.

The gene calls are TRBV14 and TRBJ2-1; TRBD1 agrees at 7 bases. V lost 4 bases, J lost 4 bases, and 7 bases stayed unmatched. The CDR3 runs to 15 residues. Germline-derived CDR1 and CDR2 are SGHDN and FVKESK. DNA of the CDR3: TGTGCCAGCAGCCTCGGGACAGCAGAATACAATGAGCAGTTCTTC. The encoded protein is CASSLGTAEYNEQFF.

The chain joins TRBV7-3 to TRBJ2-1; 7 bases fit TRBD1. Looked up from germline, CDR1 is SGHTA and CDR2 is FQGTGA. The V and J ends lost 5 bases and 4 bases, in that order; junction bases with no gene match: 11. This CDR3 is built from 16 residues. In nucleotides, the CDR3 is TGTGCCAGCAGCAGAGATCGGGGACAGCTTTACAATGAGCAGTTCTTC. Translation: CASSRDRGQLYNEQFF. The variable domain in full, with the rest retrieved from reference TRBV7-3 and TRBJ2-1, is GAGVSQTPSNKVTEKGKYVELRCDPISGHTALYWYRQSLGQGPEFLIYFQGTGAADDSGLPNDRFFAVRPEGSVSTLKIQRTERGDSAVYLCASSRDRGQLYNEQFFGPGTRLTVL.

V usage is TRBV10-2 and J usage is TRBJ1-3; the D is unclear. The germline V gene encodes CDR1 WSHSY and CDR2 SAAADI. The CDR3 length is 13 residues. Between the trimmed V and J ends, which lost 7 bases and 7 bases, there was a span of 14 bases. The CDR3 region is CASTYQGRNTIYF. CDR3 sequence (DNA): TGCGCCAGCACCTACCAAGGGAGGAACACCATATATTTT.

The rearrangement joins TRBV10-3 to TRBJ2-1, with 14 positions matching TRBD2. CDR1 ENHRY and CDR2 SYGVKD come from the germline V gene. The CDR3 extends over 17 amino acids. The J segment lost 2 bases and the V segment lost 6 bases, leaving 6 bases of the junction unmatched. In nucleotides, the CDR3 is TGTGCCATCAGAGGACTAGCGGGAGGATCCACCTACAATGAGCAGTTCTTC. Translating gives CAIRGLAGGSTYNEQFF.

This clone was picked up a small number of times. V is TRBV18 and J is TRBJ2-7, with 10 positions matching TRBD1. The V segment lost 4 bases and the J segment 3 bases; nucleotides outside the gene matches: 6. The CDR3 covers 15 residues. Per germline, CDR1 KGHSH and CDR2 LQKENI. The CDR3 region is CASSQGQGRIYEQYF. DNA for the CDR3: TGTGCCAGCTCACAGGGACAGGGGAGGATCTACGAGCAGTACTTC.